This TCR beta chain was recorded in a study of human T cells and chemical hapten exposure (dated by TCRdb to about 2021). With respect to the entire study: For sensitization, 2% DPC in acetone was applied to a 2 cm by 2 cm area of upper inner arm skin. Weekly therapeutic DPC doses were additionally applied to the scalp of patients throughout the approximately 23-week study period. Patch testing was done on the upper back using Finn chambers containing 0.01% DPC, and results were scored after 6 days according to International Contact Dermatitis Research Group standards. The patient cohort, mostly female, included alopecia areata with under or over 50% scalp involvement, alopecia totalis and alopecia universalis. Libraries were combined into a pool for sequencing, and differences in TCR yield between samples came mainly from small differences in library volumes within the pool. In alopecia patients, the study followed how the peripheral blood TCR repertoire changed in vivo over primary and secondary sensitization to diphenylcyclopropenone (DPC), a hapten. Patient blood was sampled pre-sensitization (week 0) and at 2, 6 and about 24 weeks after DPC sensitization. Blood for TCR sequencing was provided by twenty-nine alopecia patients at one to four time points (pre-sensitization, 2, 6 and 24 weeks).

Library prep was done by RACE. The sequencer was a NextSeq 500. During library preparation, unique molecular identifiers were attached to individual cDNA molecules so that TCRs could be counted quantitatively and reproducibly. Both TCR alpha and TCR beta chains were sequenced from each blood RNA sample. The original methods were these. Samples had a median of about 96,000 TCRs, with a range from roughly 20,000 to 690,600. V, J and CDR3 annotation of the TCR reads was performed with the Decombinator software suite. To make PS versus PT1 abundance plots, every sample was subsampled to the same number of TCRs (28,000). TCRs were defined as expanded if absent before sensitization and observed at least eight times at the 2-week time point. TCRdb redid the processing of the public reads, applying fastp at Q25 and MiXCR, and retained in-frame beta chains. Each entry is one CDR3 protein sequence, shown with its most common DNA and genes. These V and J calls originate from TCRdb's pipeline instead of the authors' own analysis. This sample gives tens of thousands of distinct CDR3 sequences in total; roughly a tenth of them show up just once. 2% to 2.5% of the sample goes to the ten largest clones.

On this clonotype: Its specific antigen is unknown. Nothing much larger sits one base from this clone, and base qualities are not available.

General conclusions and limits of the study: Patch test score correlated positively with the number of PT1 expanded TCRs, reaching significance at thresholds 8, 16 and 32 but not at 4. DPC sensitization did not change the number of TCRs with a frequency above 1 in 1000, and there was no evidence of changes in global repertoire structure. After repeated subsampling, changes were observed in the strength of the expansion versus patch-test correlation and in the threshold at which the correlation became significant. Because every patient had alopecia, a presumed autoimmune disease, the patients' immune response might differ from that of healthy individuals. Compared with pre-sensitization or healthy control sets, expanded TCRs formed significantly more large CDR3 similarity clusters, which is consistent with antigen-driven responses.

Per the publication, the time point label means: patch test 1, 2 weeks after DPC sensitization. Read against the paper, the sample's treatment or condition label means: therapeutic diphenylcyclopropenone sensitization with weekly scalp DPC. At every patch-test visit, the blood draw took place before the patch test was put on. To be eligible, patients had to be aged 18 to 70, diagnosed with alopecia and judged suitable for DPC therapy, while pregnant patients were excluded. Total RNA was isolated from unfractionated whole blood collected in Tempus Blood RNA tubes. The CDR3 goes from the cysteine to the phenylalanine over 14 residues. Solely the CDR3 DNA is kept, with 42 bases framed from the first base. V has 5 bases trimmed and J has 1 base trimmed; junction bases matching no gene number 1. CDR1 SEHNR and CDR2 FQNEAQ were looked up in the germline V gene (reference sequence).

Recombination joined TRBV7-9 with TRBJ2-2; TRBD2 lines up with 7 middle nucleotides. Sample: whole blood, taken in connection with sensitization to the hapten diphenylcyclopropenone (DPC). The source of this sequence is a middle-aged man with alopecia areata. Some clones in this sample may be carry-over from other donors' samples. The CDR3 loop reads CASSRGENTGELFF. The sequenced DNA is TGTGCCAGCAGCCGGGGGGAGAACACCGGGGAGCTGTTTTTT.